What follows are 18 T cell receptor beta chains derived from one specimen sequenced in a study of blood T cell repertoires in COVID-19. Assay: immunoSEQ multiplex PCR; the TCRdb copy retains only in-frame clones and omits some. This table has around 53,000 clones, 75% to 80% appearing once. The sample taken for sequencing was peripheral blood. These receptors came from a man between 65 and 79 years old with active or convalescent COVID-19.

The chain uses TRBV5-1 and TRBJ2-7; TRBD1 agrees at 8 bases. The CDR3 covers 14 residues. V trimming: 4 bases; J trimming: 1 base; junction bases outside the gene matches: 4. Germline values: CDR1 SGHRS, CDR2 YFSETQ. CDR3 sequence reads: CASSTRQGSYEQYF. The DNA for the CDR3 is TGCGCCAGCAGCACTCGACAGGGGTCCTACGAGCAGTACTTC.

The CDR3 nucleotides read TGTGCCAGCAGCCAATATGCATCGGGGGGCTACACCTTC. Encoded protein: CASSQYASGGYTF. The rearrangement joins TRBV14 to TRBJ1-2; D gene ambiguous. The CDR3 sequence is 13 residues long. V lost 2 bases and J lost 8, with 12 bases in between. The germline gives CDR1 SGHDN, CDR2 FVKESK.

The CDR3 DNA reads TGCAGCGTTGCTAAGGGAGACTATGGCTACACCTTC. Its translation: CSVAKGDYGYTF. The V gene is TRBV29-1, the J gene TRBJ1-2; D gene unclear. The CDR3 loop spans 12 amino acids. V shed 4 bases and J shed 3 bases, with 9 bases lying between them. Looked up from germline, CDR1 is SQVTM and CDR2 is ANQGSEA.

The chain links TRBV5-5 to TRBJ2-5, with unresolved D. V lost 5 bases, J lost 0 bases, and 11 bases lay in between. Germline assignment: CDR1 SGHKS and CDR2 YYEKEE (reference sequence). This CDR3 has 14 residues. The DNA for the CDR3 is TGTGCCAGCAGTTTTTACGGTAACCAAGAGACCCAGTACTTC. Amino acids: CASSFYGNQETQYF.

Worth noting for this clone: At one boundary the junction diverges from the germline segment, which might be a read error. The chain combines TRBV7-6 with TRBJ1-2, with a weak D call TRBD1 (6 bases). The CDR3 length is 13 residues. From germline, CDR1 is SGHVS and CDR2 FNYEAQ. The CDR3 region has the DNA TGTGCCAGCAGTTCAGCAGGGGTTCAAGATTTCGTGTGG. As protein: CASSSAGVQDFVW.

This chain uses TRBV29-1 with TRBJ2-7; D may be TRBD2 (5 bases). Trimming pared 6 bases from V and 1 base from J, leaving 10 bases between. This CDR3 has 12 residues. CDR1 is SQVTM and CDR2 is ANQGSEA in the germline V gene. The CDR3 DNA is TGCAGCGTCTCGGGATTATCCTACGAGCAGTACTTC. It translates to CSVSGLSYEQYF.

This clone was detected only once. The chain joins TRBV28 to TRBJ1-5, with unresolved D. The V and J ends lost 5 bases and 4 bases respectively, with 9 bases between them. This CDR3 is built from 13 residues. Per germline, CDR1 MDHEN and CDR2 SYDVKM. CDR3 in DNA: TGTGCCAGCAGTACCCCGGGGAATCAGCCCCAGCATTTT. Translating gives CASSTPGNQPQHF. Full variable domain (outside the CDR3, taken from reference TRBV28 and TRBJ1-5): DVKVTQSSRYLVKRTGEKVFLECVQDMDHENMFWYRQDPGLGLRLIYFSYDVKMKEKGDIPEGYSVSREKKERFSLILESASTNQTSMYLCASSTPGNQPQHFGDGTRLSIL.

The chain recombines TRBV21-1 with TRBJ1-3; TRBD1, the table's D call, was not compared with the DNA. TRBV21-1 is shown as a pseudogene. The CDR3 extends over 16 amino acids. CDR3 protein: CASSKVKLGTGMSIYF. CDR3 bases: TGTGCCAGCAGCAAAGTGAAGTTAGGGACAGGGATGTCCATATATTTT.

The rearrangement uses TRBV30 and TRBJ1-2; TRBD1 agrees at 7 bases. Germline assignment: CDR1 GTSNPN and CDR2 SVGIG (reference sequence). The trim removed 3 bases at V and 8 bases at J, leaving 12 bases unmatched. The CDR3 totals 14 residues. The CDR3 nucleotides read TGTGCCTGGAGGAGGGGGCTTCCTTTGGAGGGCTACACCTTC. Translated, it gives CAWRRGLPLEGYTF.

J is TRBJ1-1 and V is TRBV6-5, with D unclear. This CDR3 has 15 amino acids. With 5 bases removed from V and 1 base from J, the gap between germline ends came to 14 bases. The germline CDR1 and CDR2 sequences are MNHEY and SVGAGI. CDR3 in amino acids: CASSPSSSANTEAFF. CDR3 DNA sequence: TGTGCCAGCAGTCCGTCCTCGAGTGCGAACACTGAAGCTTTCTTT.

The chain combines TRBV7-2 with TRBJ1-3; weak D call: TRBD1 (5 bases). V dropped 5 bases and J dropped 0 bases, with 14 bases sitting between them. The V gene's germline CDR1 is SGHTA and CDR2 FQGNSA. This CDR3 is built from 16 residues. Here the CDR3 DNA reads TGTGCCAGCAGCGTATGGACAAGCCACTCTGGAAACACCATATATTTT. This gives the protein CASSVWTSHSGNTIYF.

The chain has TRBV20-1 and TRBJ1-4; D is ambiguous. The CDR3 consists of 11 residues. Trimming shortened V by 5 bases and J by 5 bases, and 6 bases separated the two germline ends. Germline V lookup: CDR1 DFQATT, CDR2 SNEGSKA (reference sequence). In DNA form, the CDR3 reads TGCAGTGCTTCACTGAATGAAAAACTGTTTTTT. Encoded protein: CSASLNEKLFF.

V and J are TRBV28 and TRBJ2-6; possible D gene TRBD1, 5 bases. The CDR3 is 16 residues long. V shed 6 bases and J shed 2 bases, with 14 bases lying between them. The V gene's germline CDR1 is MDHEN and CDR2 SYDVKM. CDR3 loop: CASSLTRVAGANVLTF. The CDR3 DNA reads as TGTGCCAGCAGCCTTACCAGGGTCGCTGGGGCCAACGTCCTGACTTTC.

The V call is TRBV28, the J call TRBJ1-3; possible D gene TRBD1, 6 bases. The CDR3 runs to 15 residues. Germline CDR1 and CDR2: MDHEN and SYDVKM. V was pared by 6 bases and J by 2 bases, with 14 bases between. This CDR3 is CASSIDRIPGNTIYF. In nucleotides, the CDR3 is TGTGCCAGCAGCATTGACAGGATACCTGGAAACACCATATATTTT.

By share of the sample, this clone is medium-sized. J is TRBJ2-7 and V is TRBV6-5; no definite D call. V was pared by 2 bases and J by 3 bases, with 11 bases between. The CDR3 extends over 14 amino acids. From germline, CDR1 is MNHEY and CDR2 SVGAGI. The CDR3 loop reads CASSYGQYNYEQYF. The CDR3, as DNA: TGTGCCAGCAGTTACGGGCAGTATAACTACGAGCAGTACTTC.

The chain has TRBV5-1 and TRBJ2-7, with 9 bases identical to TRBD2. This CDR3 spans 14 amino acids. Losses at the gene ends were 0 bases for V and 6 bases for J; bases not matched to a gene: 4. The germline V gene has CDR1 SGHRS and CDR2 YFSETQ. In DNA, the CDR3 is TGCGCCAGCAGCTTGGAGGTAGCGGGAGCCGAGCAGTACTTC. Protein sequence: CASSLEVAGAEQYF.

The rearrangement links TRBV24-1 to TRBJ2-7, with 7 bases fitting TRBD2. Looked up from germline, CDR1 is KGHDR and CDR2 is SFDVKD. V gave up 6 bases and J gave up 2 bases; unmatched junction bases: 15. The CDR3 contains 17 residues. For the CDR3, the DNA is TGTGCCACCAGTAGTACACTTCGGGGGGTCACCCCCTACGAGCAGTACTTC. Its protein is CATSSTLRGVTPYEQYF.

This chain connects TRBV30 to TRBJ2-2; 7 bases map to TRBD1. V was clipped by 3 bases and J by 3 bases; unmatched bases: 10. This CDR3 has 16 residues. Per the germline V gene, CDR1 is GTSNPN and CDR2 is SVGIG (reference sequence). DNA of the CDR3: TGTGCCTGGAGGTCGCGGAGACAGGGCGACACCGGGGAGCTGTTTTTT. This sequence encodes CAWRSRRQGDTGELFF.